These T cell receptor beta chains were read from a single sample in a study of OX40 agonist ivuxolimab in advanced cancers. Libraries were prepared by immunoSEQ multiplex PCR; TCRdb keeps only in-frame clonotypes and omits some of them. The data hold 17,000 or so clones, with around 90% observed a single time. Sequencing used CD4+ or CD8+ T cells sorted from blood, obtained in a trial of the OX40 agonist ivuxolimab. Receptors originate from an adult with an advanced solid tumor such as melanoma, head and neck, liver or kidney cancer. The CDR3 runs from the conserved cysteine through the conserved F or W. The D gene is left open where the match is weak. For some rows the clone size is stated as once, few or many, or as a class when expanded; others skip it.

size: .
J: TRBJ1-1
V: TRBV6-1
length: 11
D: .
CDR3: CASSEGVEAFF
DNA: TGTGCCAGCAGTGAAGGAGTGGAAGCTTTCTTT

size: .
J: TRBJ1-1
V: TRBV5-1
length: 12
D: .
CDR3: CASERPGHGAFF
DNA: TGCGCCAGCGAGAGGCCGGGACACGGGGCTTTCTTT

size: .
J: TRBJ2-7
V: TRBV2
length: 19
D: .
CDR3: CASTMTDRPTSTPSYEQYF
DNA: TGTGCCAGCACGATGACCGACAGACCCACTTCGACTCCTTCCTACGAGCAGTACTTC

size: .
J: TRBJ2-7
V: TRBV27
length: 13
D: .
CDR3: CASSLAGTYEQYF
DNA: TGTGCCAGCAGTTTAGCGGGAACCTACGAGCAGTACTTC

size: .
J: TRBJ2-1
V: TRBV4-2
length: 17
D: TRBD2
CDR3: CASSVLGLAGPDNEQFF
DNA: TGTGCCAGCAGCGTCTTAGGACTAGCGGGTCCCGACAATGAGCAGTTCTTC

size: .
J: TRBJ1-1
V: TRBV19
length: 21
D: TRBD1
CDR3: CASSIDIIPTFPRQGNTEAFF
DNA: TGTGCCAGTAGTATAGATATAATACCAACTTTCCCCCGACAGGGGAACACTGAAGCTTTCTTT

size: .
J: TRBJ2-7
V: TRBV11-2
length: 12
D: TRBD1
CDR3: CASTWTGYEQYF
DNA: TGTGCCAGCACCTGGACAGGCTACGAGCAGTACTTC

size: .
J: TRBJ2-3
V: TRBV19
length: 14
D: .
CDR3: CASTSGGDPDTQYF
DNA: TGTGCCAGTACTTCCGGGGGCGACCCAGATACGCAGTATTTT

size: .
J: TRBJ2-7
V: TRBV11-2
length: 13
D: .
CDR3: CASSLGGEWEQYF
DNA: TGTGCCAGCAGCTTAGGGGGGGAGTGGGAGCAGTACTTC

size: .
J: TRBJ2-2
V: TRBV6-5
length: 16
D: .
CDR3: CASSYSSDSLTGELFF
DNA: TGTGCCAGCAGTTACTCGAGTGACTCCCTCACCGGGGAGCTGTTTTTT

size: .
J: TRBJ1-1
V: TRBV4-3
length: 15
D: TRBD1
CDR3: CASSQDGQGGTEAFF
DNA: TGCGCCAGCAGCCAAGACGGACAGGGAGGAACTGAAGCTTTCTTT

size: .
J: TRBJ2-1
V: TRBV11-3
length: 14
D: .
CDR3: CASSWHSSDNEQFF
DNA: TGTGCCAGCAGCTGGCATTCTAGCGACAATGAGCAGTTCTTC

size: .
J: TRBJ2-1
V: TRBV7-3
length: 14
D: .
CDR3: CASSLGLGGAEQFF
DNA: TGTGCCAGCAGCTTAGGTTTGGGGGGAGCCGAGCAGTTCTTC

size: .
J: TRBJ1-4
V: TRBV14
length: 16
D: TRBD1
CDR3: CASGAGAGQGTKKLFF
DNA: TGTGCCAGCGGGGCCGGTGCTGGACAGGGCACGAAAAAACTGTTTTTT

size: once
J: TRBJ1-2
V: TRBV4-1
length: 20
D: TRBD1
CDR3: CASSQGLPPEGTGIFYGYTF
DNA: TGCGCCAGCAGCCAAGGACTCCCTCCTGAGGGGACAGGGATTTTCTATGGCTACACCTTC

size: .
J: TRBJ2-3
V: TRBV7-6
length: 13
D: TRBD1
CDR3: CASSFETGGTQYF
DNA: TGTGCCAGCAGCTTTGAGACAGGGGGCACGCAGTATTTT

size: .
J: TRBJ2-4
V: TRBV28
length: 13
D: .
CDR3: CASSLGRGNIQYF
DNA: TGTGCCAGCAGTTTAGGAAGAGGAAACATTCAGTACTTC

size: few
J: TRBJ2-3
V: TRBV4-1
length: 16
D: TRBD2
CDR3: CASSRGLAAVTDTQYF
DNA: TGCGCCAGCAGCCGGGGACTAGCGGCGGTCACAGATACGCAGTATTTT

size: .
J: TRBJ2-5
V: TRBV7-6
length: 14
D: .
CDR3: CASSFYRVQETQYF
DNA: TGTGCCAGCAGCTTCTACAGGGTCCAAGAGACCCAGTACTTC

size: .
J: TRBJ2-6
V: TRBV11-3
length: 18
D: .
CDR3: CASSLELGTISGANVLTF
DNA: TGCGCCAGCAGCCTAGAACTTGGGACCATCTCTGGGGCCAACGTCCTGACTTTC

size: .
J: TRBJ2-7
V: TRBV4-3
length: 14
D: .
CDR3: CASSQDGTSYEQYF
DNA: TGCGCCAGCAGCCAAGATGGCACTTCCTACGAGCAGTACTTC

size: .
J: TRBJ1-1
V: TRBV5-1
length: 15
D: .
CDR3: CASSLKPQGHTEAFF
DNA: TGCGCCAGCAGCTTGAAGCCCCAGGGGCACACTGAAGCTTTCTTT

size: few
J: TRBJ1-6
V: TRBV30
length: 12
D: .
CDR3: CAWRSGGTPLHF
DNA: TGTGCCTGGAGGTCTGGGGGAACACCCCTCCACTTT

size: .
J: TRBJ1-2
V: TRBV7-9
length: 14
D: .
CDR3: CASSLVGSWDGYTF
DNA: TGTGCCAGCAGCTTAGTGGGATCGTGGGACGGCTACACCTTC

size: .
J: TRBJ1-1
V: TRBV7-9
length: 14
D: .
CDR3: CASSFGGPNTEAFF
DNA: TGTGCCAGCAGCTTTGGCGGACCGAACACTGAAGCTTTCTTT

size: once
J: TRBJ2-3
V: TRBV4-2
length: 16
D: TRBD2
CDR3: CASSQSTSGGADTQYF
DNA: TGTGCCAGCAGCCAATCGACTAGCGGGGGGGCAGATACGCAGTATTTT

size: .
J: TRBJ1-1
V: TRBV7-9
length: 13
D: .
CDR3: CASSSVLNTEAFF
DNA: TGTGCCAGCAGCTCAGTCCTGAACACTGAAGCTTTCTTT

size: .
J: TRBJ2-7
V: TRBV4-3
length: 13
D: .
CDR3: CASSRYADSEQYF
DNA: TGCGCCAGCAGCCGCTACGCCGACTCCGAGCAGTACTTC

size: few
J: TRBJ1-5
V: TRBV5-6
length: 15
D: .
CDR3: CASSLGQHSNQPQHF
DNA: TGTGCCAGCAGCTTGGGACAGCATAGCAATCAGCCCCAGCATTTT

size: .
J: TRBJ2-3
V: TRBV27
length: 17
D: .
CDR3: CASKLPGPGPSTDTQYF
DNA: TGTGCCAGCAAACTACCGGGACCAGGCCCTAGCACAGATACGCAGTATTTT

size: .
J: TRBJ1-1
V: TRBV4-2
length: 12
D: .
CDR3: CASSGSDTEAFF
DNA: TGTGCCAGCAGCGGGTCCGACACTGAAGCTTTCTTT

size: .
J: TRBJ2-7
V: TRBV7-8
length: 14
D: .
CDR3: CASSPRVGVGEQYF
DNA: TGTGCCAGCAGTCCTCGGGTCGGGGTGGGAGAGCAGTACTTC